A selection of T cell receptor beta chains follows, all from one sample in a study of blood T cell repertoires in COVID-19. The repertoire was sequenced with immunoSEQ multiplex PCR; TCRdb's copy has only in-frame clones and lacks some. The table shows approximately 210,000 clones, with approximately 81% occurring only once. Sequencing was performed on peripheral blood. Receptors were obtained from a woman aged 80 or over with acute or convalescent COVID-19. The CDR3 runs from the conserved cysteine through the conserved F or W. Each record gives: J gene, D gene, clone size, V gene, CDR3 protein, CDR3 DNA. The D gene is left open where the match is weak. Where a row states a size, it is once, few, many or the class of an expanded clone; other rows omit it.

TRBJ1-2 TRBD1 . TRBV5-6 CASSWTQGASYGYTF TGTGCCAGCAGCTGGACCCAGGGGGCGAGCTATGGCTACACCTTC
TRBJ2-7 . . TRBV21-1 CASSKDGGSTYEQYF TGTGCCAGCAGCAAAGATGGAGGTTCCACCTACGAGCAGTACTTC
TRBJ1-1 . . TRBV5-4 CASSLPGVRDRTEAFF TGTGCCAGCAGCCTTCCGGGGGTGAGGGATAGGACTGAAGCTTTCTTT
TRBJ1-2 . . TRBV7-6 CASGLASSRDGYTF TGTGCCAGCGGCTTGGCCTCATCCAGGGATGGCTACACCTTC
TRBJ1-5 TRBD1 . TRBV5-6 CASSLFEGQGYQPQHF TGTGCCAGCAGCTTGTTCGAAGGACAGGGCTATCAGCCCCAGCATTTT
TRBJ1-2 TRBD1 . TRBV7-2 CASSGQGGNGYTF TGTGCCAGCAGCGGACAGGGAGGGAATGGCTACACCTTC
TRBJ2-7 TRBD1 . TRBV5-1 CASSLRDRVEQYF TGCGCCAGCAGCTTGAGGGACAGGGTCGAGCAGTACTTC
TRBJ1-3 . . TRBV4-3 CASSQGGTTAGNTIYF TGCGCCAGCAGCCAAGGTGGGACAACTGCTGGAAACACCATATATTTT
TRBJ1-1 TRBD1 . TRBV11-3 CASSSADRVEAFF TGTGCCAGCAGCTCCGCGGACAGGGTAGAAGCTTTCTTT
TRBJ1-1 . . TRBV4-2 CASSPTLDRKEAFF TGTGCCAGCAGCCCCACGCTTGACAGGAAAGAAGCTTTCTTT
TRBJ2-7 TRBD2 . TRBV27 CASSPKTSGAYEQYF TGTGCCAGCAGTCCTAAGACTAGCGGGGCCTACGAGCAGTACTTC
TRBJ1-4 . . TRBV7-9 CASSFGQPSTNEKLFF TGTGCCAGCAGCTTTGGACAACCATCAACTAATGAAAAACTGTTTTTT
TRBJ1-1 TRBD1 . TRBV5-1 CASSLDGQGRGTEAFF TGCGCCAGCAGCTTGGACGGACAGGGCCGGGGTACTGAAGCTTTCTTT
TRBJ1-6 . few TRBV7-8 CASSPLVGPASSPLHF TGTGCCAGCAGCCCCTTGGTTGGGCCGGCGAGTTCACCCCTCCACTTT
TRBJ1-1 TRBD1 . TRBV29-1 CSASGTGGTEAFF TGCAGCGCTTCCGGGACAGGGGGGACTGAAGCTTTCTTT
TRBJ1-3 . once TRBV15 CATSRDPTAGNTIYF TGTGCCACCAGCAGAGATCCTACTGCTGGAAACACCATATATTTT
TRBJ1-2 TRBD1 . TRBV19 CASSARQGGRGYTF TGTGCCAGTAGTGCTCGACAGGGGGGTAGGGGCTACACCTTC
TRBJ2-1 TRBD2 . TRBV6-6 CASLGTSGGFNEQFF TGTGCCAGCCTAGGGACTAGCGGGGGATTCAATGAGCAGTTCTTC
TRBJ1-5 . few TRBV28 CASTLGGGGQPQHF TGTGCCAGCACTTTAGGGGGTGGGGGGCAGCCCCAGCATTTT
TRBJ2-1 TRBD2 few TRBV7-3 CASSRTGLAFTSNEQFF TGTGCCAGCAGCAGAACTGGACTAGCGTTTACCTCGAATGAGCAGTTCTTC